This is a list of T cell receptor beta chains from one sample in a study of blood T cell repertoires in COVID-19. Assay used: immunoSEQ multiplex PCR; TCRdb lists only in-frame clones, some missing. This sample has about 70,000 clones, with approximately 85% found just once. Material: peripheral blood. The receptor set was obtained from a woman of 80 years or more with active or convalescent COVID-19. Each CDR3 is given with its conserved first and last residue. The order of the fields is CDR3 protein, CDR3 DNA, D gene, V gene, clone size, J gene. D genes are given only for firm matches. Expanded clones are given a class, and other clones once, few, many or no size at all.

CDR3 protein: CSVEDRGDRGTYEQYF
CDR3 DNA: TGCAGCGTTGAAGATAGGGGAGACAGGGGAACATACGAGCAGTACTTC
D gene: TRBD1
V gene: TRBV29-1
clone size: many
J gene: TRBJ2-7

CDR3 protein: CASSPSSRGWETQYF
CDR3 DNA: TGTGCCAGCAGCCCATCTAGCCGTGGGTGGGAGACCCAGTACTTC
D gene: .
V gene: TRBV7-9
clone size: few
J gene: TRBJ2-5

CDR3 protein: CATSRGLANQPQHF
CDR3 DNA: TGTGCCACCAGCAGAGGTTTGGCCAATCAGCCCCAGCATTTT
D gene: .
V gene: TRBV15
clone size: .
J gene: TRBJ1-5

CDR3 protein: CASSVDPGMYNEQFF
CDR3 DNA: TGTGCCAGCAGCGTAGATCCAGGGATGTACAATGAGCAGTTCTTC
D gene: .
V gene: TRBV9
clone size: .
J gene: TRBJ2-1

CDR3 protein: CASELAGGTGELFF
CDR3 DNA: TGTGCCAGTGAACTAGCGGGGGGCACCGGGGAGCTGTTTTTT
D gene: TRBD2
V gene: TRBV19
clone size: .
J gene: TRBJ2-2

CDR3 protein: CASSFAPDRDTDTQYF
CDR3 DNA: TGTGCCAGCTCATTCGCCCCGGACAGGGACACAGATACGCAGTATTTT
D gene: TRBD1
V gene: TRBV18
clone size: few
J gene: TRBJ2-3

CDR3 protein: CASSPRDYSYEQYF
CDR3 DNA: TGTGCCAGCAGCCCCCGGGACTACTCCTACGAGCAGTACTTC
D gene: TRBD2
V gene: TRBV14
clone size: few
J gene: TRBJ2-7

CDR3 protein: CSVLTDRGYEQYF
CDR3 DNA: TGCAGCGTTCTGACTGACAGGGGCTACGAGCAGTACTTC
D gene: TRBD1
V gene: TRBV29-1
clone size: .
J gene: TRBJ2-7

CDR3 protein: CASSPKGAGGNQPQHF
CDR3 DNA: TGTGCCAGCTCACCGAAAGGGGCTGGAGGCAATCAGCCCCAGCATTTT
D gene: .
V gene: TRBV18
clone size: few
J gene: TRBJ1-5

CDR3 protein: CASSSGTGLGTEAFF
CDR3 DNA: TGTGCCAGCAGCTCTGGGACAGGGCTGGGAACTGAAGCTTTCTTT
D gene: TRBD1
V gene: TRBV7-9
clone size: few
J gene: TRBJ1-1

CDR3 protein: CASSPAFTSGGAWNF
CDR3 DNA: TGTGCCAGCAGTCCCGCTTTTACTAGCGGGGGGGCCTGGAATTTT
D gene: TRBD2
V gene: TRBV6-2/TRBV6-3
clone size: .
J gene: TRBJ2-3

CDR3 protein: CAATPREHGYTF
CDR3 DNA: TGTGCCGCAACCCCCAGGGAACATGGCTACACCTTC
D gene: .
V gene: TRBV6-5
clone size: .
J gene: TRBJ1-2

CDR3 protein: CASRRTGGNTIYF
CDR3 DNA: TGTGCCAGCAGACGGACGGGGGGAAACACCATATATTTT
D gene: .
V gene: TRBV6-5
clone size: .
J gene: TRBJ1-3

CDR3 protein: CATSRDFGQGHEQYF
CDR3 DNA: TGTGCCACCAGCAGAGATTTCGGGCAGGGTCACGAGCAGTACTTC
D gene: .
V gene: TRBV15
clone size: few
J gene: TRBJ2-7

CDR3 protein: CASSYSGDRGEKLFF
CDR3 DNA: TGTGCCAGCAGTTACTCGGGGGACAGGGGCGAAAAACTGTTTTTT
D gene: TRBD1
V gene: TRBV6-5
clone size: few
J gene: TRBJ1-4

CDR3 protein: CASSFSANVLTF
CDR3 DNA: TGTGCCAGCTCCTTTTCGGCCAACGTCCTGACTTTC
D gene: .
V gene: TRBV2
clone size: once
J gene: TRBJ2-6

CDR3 protein: CASNSGTRTDTQYF
CDR3 DNA: TGCGCCAGCAACTCCGGGACTAGAACAGATACGCAGTATTTT
D gene: TRBD2
V gene: TRBV5-1
clone size: .
J gene: TRBJ2-3

CDR3 protein: CASSTGGAGDTQYF
CDR3 DNA: TGTGCCAGCAGCACCGGGGGGGCCGGAGATACGCAGTATTTT
D gene: TRBD2
V gene: TRBV11-1
clone size: .
J gene: TRBJ2-3

CDR3 protein: CASSESGYRETQYF
CDR3 DNA: TGTGCCAGCAGTGAATCCGGGTATCGAGAGACCCAGTACTTC
D gene: .
V gene: TRBV25-1
clone size: .
J gene: TRBJ2-5

CDR3 protein: CASSLWGQDATNEKLFF
CDR3 DNA: TGTGCCAGCAGTTTATGGGGCCAGGATGCAACTAATGAAAAACTGTTTTTT
D gene: .
V gene: TRBV27
clone size: .
J gene: TRBJ1-4

CDR3 protein: CASSLSRSNEKLFF
CDR3 DNA: TGTGCCAGCAGCTTAAGCAGGTCTAATGAAAAACTGTTTTTT
D gene: .
V gene: TRBV7-2
clone size: .
J gene: TRBJ1-4

CDR3 protein: CSASFRGAGNEQFF
CDR3 DNA: TGCAGTGCTAGTTTCAGGGGGGCGGGAAATGAGCAGTTCTTC
D gene: .
V gene: TRBV20-1
clone size: .
J gene: TRBJ2-1

CDR3 protein: CASSQGGASYNEQFF
CDR3 DNA: TGTGCCAGCAGCCAGGGCGGGGCCTCCTACAATGAGCAGTTCTTC
D gene: .
V gene: TRBV3-1/TRBV3-2
clone size: .
J gene: TRBJ2-1

CDR3 protein: CATSDPDVPEGTDTQYF
CDR3 DNA: TGTGCCACCAGTGATCCTGATGTCCCAGAAGGCACAGATACGCAGTATTTT
D gene: .
V gene: TRBV24-1
clone size: few
J gene: TRBJ2-3

CDR3 protein: CASSPQTARNEKLFF
CDR3 DNA: TGCGCCAGCAGCCCACAGACAGCTAGGAATGAAAAACTGTTTTTT
D gene: .
V gene: TRBV5-1
clone size: .
J gene: TRBJ1-4

CDR3 protein: CASGEGFSGTQYF
CDR3 DNA: TGTGCCAGCGGAGAAGGTTTCTCGGGGACCCAGTACTTC
D gene: .
V gene: TRBV12-3/TRBV12-4
clone size: .
J gene: TRBJ2-5

CDR3 protein: CASSSSGQTLDTQYF
CDR3 DNA: TGTGCCAGTAGTTCCTCGGGACAGACCCTAGATACGCAGTATTTT
D gene: TRBD1
V gene: TRBV19
clone size: .
J gene: TRBJ2-3

CDR3 protein: CASSEGAASSYEQYF
CDR3 DNA: TGTGCCAGCAGTGAGGGGGCGGCCAGCTCCTACGAGCAGTACTTC
D gene: .
V gene: TRBV2
clone size: .
J gene: TRBJ2-7

CDR3 protein: CASSTTEDTEAFF
CDR3 DNA: TGTGCCAGTAGTACGACAGAAGACACTGAAGCTTTCTTT
D gene: .
V gene: TRBV19
clone size: once
J gene: TRBJ1-1

CDR3 protein: CASSLGIYFRQASNTEAFF
CDR3 DNA: TGTGCCAGCAGCTTAGGGATTTACTTTAGACAGGCTTCGAACACTGAAGCTTTCTTT
D gene: .
V gene: TRBV7-9
clone size: .
J gene: TRBJ1-1

CDR3 protein: CASSARSVSTGELFF
CDR3 DNA: TGTGCCAGCAGTGCTAGGAGCGTTAGCACCGGGGAGCTGTTTTTT
D gene: .
V gene: TRBV27
clone size: .
J gene: TRBJ2-2

CDR3 protein: CASGLGIAGGFTDTQYF
CDR3 DNA: TGTGCTAGTGGTTTGGGAATAGCGGGGGGGTTCACAGATACGCAGTATTTT
D gene: TRBD2
V gene: TRBV12-5
clone size: .
J gene: TRBJ2-3